This T cell receptor beta chain appears in the sequencing data of a study of cytomegalovirus exposure and HLA in healthy donors. Study-level information: Prior work identified around 110 million unique TCR beta sequences in roughly 190 million T cells.

The study ran its PCR with 60 Vbeta and 13 Jbeta primers. Using immunoSEQ multiplex PCR, the repertoire was profiled, and TCRdb retains in-frame clones only, with some absent. The table has roughly 110,000 clones, 67% seen once; the top ten hold about 8.5%. Study outcomes and limitations: In a later analysis, at a false discovery rate of 0.05, about 16,000 TCR beta sequences matched HLA alleles. When presence/absence was analysed, sequencing depth was taken to be roughly uniform across donors. About 87% or about 30% of the time was how often most TCR beta V segments were productive, according to an earlier analysis.

The table lists this clone with a few counts. The antigen remains undetermined. Trimming at V came to 4 bases and at J to 0 bases, leaving 12 bases not matched to a gene. CDR3 length: 19 residues. In germline, CDR1 is SEHNR, CDR2 FQNEAQ (reference sequence). The V and J genes are TRBV7-9 and TRBJ1-5, with 10 bases fitting TRBD1. This clonotype was sampled from a man younger than 30 in good health and CMV-seropositive. Source material: PBMCs. CDR3 coding DNA: TGTGCCAGCAGCTCGACTACGTACCGGGACAGGGGTAGCAATCAGCCCCAGCATTTT. The encoded protein is CASSSTTYRDRGSNQPQHF.